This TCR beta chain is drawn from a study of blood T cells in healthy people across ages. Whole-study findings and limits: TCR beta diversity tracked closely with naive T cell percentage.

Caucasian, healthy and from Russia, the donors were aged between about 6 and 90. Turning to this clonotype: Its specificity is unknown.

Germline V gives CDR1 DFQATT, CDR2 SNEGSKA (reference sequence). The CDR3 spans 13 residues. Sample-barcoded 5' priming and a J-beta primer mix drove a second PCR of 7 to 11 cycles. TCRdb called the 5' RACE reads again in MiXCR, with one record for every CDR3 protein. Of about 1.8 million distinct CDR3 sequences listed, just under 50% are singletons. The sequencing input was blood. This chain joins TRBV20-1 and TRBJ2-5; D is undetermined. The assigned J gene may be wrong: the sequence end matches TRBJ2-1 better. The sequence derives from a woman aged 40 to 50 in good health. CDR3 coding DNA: TGCAGTGCTCCTCCAGGTTACCAAGAGACCCAGTTCTTC. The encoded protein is CSAPPGYQETQFF.